The subject of this entry is one T cell receptor (beta chain). Its specificity is not known. These data come from a study of PD-1 blockade in classical Hodgkin lymphoma. Study-wide points: Newly diagnosed patients reportedly trailed healthy donors in baseline TCR diversity.

V was cut by 1 base and J by 0 bases, with 7 bases left in between. Germline CDR1 reads SEHNR; CDR2 reads FQNEAQ (reference sequence). This CDR3 is built from 15 residues. Each patient experienced a relapse that followed autologous stem cell transplantation, and brentuximab vedotin exposure varied. From thawed PBMCs, CD4+ T cells were purified using magnetic negative selection. Each best response was a complete response, a partial response or progressive disease. Profiling relied on immunoSEQ multiplex PCR, and the TCRdb table lists in-frame clones only, not all of them. This sample carries around 13,000 clones, 90% of them seen once, and the ten largest clones take 0.5%.

The origin of this receptor is a human donor with classical Hodgkin lymphoma. Source: CD4+ T cells from blood, taken at baseline. This chain links TRBV7-9 with TRBJ1-3, with a weak D call TRBD1 (5 bases). Here the CDR3 reads CASSLDGGSGNTIYF. CDR3 DNA: TGTGCCAGCAGCTTAGACGGGGGCTCTGGAAACACCATATATTTT.